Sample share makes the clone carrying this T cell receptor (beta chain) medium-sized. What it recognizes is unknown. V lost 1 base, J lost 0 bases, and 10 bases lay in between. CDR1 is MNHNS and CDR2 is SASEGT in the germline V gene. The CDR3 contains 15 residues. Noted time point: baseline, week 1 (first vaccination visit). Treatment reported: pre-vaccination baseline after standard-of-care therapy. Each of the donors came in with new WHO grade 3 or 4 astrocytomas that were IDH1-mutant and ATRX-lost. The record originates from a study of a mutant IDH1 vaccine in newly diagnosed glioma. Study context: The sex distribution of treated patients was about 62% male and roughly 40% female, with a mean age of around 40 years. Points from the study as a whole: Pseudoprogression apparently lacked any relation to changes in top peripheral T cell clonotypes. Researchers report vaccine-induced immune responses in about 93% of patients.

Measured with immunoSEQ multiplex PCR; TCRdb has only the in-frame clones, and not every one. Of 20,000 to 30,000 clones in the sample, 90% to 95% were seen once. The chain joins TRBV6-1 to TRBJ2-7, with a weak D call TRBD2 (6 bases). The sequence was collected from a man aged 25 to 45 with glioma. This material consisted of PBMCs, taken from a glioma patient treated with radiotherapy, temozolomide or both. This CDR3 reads CASSEGTGASYEQYF. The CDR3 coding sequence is TGTGCCAGCAGTGAAGGAACGGGAGCCTCCTACGAGCAGTACTTC.